One and the same sample provided the 22 T cell receptor beta chains below, sequenced in a study of Tregs in tolerant kidney transplant recipients. Repertoires were generated with immunoSEQ multiplex PCR, while TCRdb's copy carries only in-frame clones and drops some. Altogether over 60,000 clones are present, approximately 98% being singletons, with the ten largest covering about 0.61%. The sample consisted of CD4+ T cells from blood, taken before the transplant. The receptors were sampled from a human donor who received a combined kidney and bone marrow transplant.

The V gene is TRBV19, the J gene TRBJ2-7; D is uncertain. CDR3 size: 13 residues. Per the germline V gene, CDR1 is LNHDA and CDR2 is SQIVND (reference sequence). V was shortened by 2 bases and J by 0 bases, with 5 bases between the two germline ends. CDR3 in amino acids: CASSIHSSYEQYF. Here the CDR3 DNA reads TGTGCCAGTAGTATACACTCCTCCTACGAGCAGTACTTC. The full variable domain, in which reference TRBV19 and TRBJ2-7 provide the parts outside the CDR3, is DGGITQSPKYLFRKEGQNVTLSCEQNLNHDAMYWYRQDPGQGLRLIYYSQIVNDFQKGDIAEGYSVSREKKESFPLTVTSAQKNPTAFYLCASSIHSSYEQYFGPGTRLTVT.

The chain is built from TRBV5-1 and TRBJ2-7; 8 bases are a match to TRBD2. Germline-derived CDR1 and CDR2 are SGHRS and YFSETQ. This CDR3 has 15 residues. V gave up 3 bases and J gave up 4 bases; unmatched junction bases: 9. CDR3 coding DNA: TGCGCCAGCAGCTACCAGTCGACTAGCGAATACGAGCAGTACTTC. It encodes CASSYQSTSEYEQYF.

The chain carries TRBV7-6 and TRBJ2-5; D is perhaps TRBD1 (6 bases). CDR1 SGHVS and CDR2 FNYEAQ come from the germline V gene. V was pared by 4 bases and J by 6 bases, with 21 bases between. The CDR3 totals 16 residues. The CDR3 sequence: CASSSQTLSGDKTQYF. The CDR3 DNA sequence: TGTGCCAGCAGCTCCCAGACCCTTTCAGGGGACAAGACCCAGTACTTC.

The J gene is TRBJ1-3, the V gene TRBV7-2; D remains ambiguous. CDR1 SGHTA and CDR2 FQGNSA come from the germline V gene. V shed 2 bases and J shed 4 bases, with 12 bases lying between them. This CDR3 has 15 amino acids. CDR3 nucleotide sequence: TGTGCCAGCAGCTTATATCCGGTTCCCGGAAACACCATATATTTT. Its translation: CASSLYPVPGNTIYF.

V usage is TRBV7-2 and J usage is TRBJ2-1; D might be TRBD2 (6 bases). The CDR3 has 14 residues. V lost 1 base, J lost 5 bases, and 9 bases lay in between. CDR1 is SGHTA and CDR2 is FQGNSA in the germline V gene. As DNA, the CDR3 is TGTGCCAGCAGCTTAGGCGGGGCTAACAATGAGCAGTTCTTC. Translating it yields CASSLGGANNEQFF.

The chain recombines TRBV18 with TRBJ2-3; 9 nucleotides match TRBD2. This CDR3 contains 15 residues. Germline V gene lookup returns CDR1 KGHSH and CDR2 LQKENI. V was clipped by 2 bases and J by 6 bases; unmatched bases: 6. The DNA for the CDR3 is TGTGCCAGCTCACCAGCTAGCGGGGCGAGGGATACGCAGTATTTT. It is translated as CASSPASGARDTQYF.

This chain joins TRBV6-5 and TRBJ2-7; D gene ambiguous. Germline values: CDR1 MNHEY, CDR2 SVGAGI. There are 14 residues in the CDR3. V gave up 5 bases and J gave up 2 bases, with 13 bases separating them. DNA of the CDR3: TGTGCCAGCAGTCTCGAATACAGAGCCTACGAGCAGTACTTC. Translation gives CASSLEYRAYEQYF.

V usage is TRBV4-1 and J usage is TRBJ1-2; D might be TRBD1 (6 bases). Germline CDR1 and CDR2: MGHRA and YSYEKL. The CDR3 sequence is 14 residues long. V shed 0 bases and J shed 7 bases, with 12 bases lying between them. The CDR3 protein is CASSQETGPLGYTF. The DNA for the CDR3 is TGCGCCAGCAGCCAAGAGACAGGACCACTTGGCTACACCTTC.

The V gene is TRBV4-3, the J gene TRBJ1-5, with a tentative D call TRBD1 (6 bases). The CDR3 is 19 amino acids. Trimming pared 0 bases from V and 4 bases from J, leaving 22 bases between. Germline CDR1 and CDR2: LGHNA and YSLEER. This CDR3 is CASSQELKQGFEQNQPQHF. In DNA, the CDR3 is TGCGCCAGCAGCCAAGAACTCAAACAGGGTTTCGAACAGAATCAGCCCCAGCATTTT.

The chain joins TRBV7-6 to TRBJ2-5; 9 nucleotides align to TRBD2. The CDR3 is made up of 19 amino acids. Unmatched junction bases numbered 12, after V lost 1 base and J lost 0 bases. The germline V gene encodes CDR1 SGHVS and CDR2 FNYEAQ. This chain's CDR3 is CASSLVLRGSGGNQETQYF. The CDR3, as DNA: TGTGCCAGCAGCTTAGTTCTACGTGGTAGCGGGGGCAACCAAGAGACCCAGTACTTC. The whole variable domain, filled in from reference TRBV7-6 and TRBJ2-5, reads GAGVSQSPRYKVTKRGQDVALRCDPISGHVSLYWYRQALGQGPEFLTYFNYEAQQDKSGLPNDRFSAERPEGSISTLTIQRTEQRDSAMYRCASSLVLRGSGGNQETQYFGPGTRLLVL.

The chain recombines TRBV7-9 with TRBJ2-7; D is ambiguous. CDR3 length equals 12 residues. Trimming pared 2 bases from V and 3 bases from J, leaving 5 bases between. Looked up from germline, CDR1 is SEHNR and CDR2 is FQNEAQ (reference sequence). The CDR3 protein is CASSLSNYEQYF. The DNA of the CDR3 is TGTGCCAGCAGCTTATCTAACTACGAGCAGTACTTC.

V usage is TRBV13 and J usage is TRBJ2-2, with TRBD2 as a possible D gene (6 bases). The V end lost 4 bases, the J end lost 4 bases, and 22 bases lay between the germline ends. The germline gives CDR1 PRHDT, CDR2 FYEKMQ (reference sequence). This CDR3 contains 18 residues. The CDR3 coding sequence is TGTGCCAGCAGCTCTACTCCCGCCGGGACTTTCTTCACCGGGGAGCTGTTTTTT. It is translated as CASSSTPAGTFFTGELFF.

The CDR3 sequence is CASSGGWTGSQPQHF. The CDR3 region has the DNA TGTGCCAGCAGTGGTGGATGGACAGGATCCCAGCCCCAGCATTTT. This rearrangement joins TRBV6-1 to TRBJ1-5; 7 bases are a match to TRBD1. Per the germline V gene, CDR1 is MNHNS and CDR2 is SASEGT. The CDR3 runs 15 residues. Unmatched junction bases numbered 10, after V lost 4 bases and J lost 7 bases.

The chain carries TRBV6-5 and TRBJ1-4; 7 positions match TRBD1. J gave up 14 bases and V 8 bases, and 11 bases lay outside the gene matches. The CDR3 length is 12 residues. Germline-derived CDR1 and CDR2 are MNHEY and SVGAGI. As DNA, the CDR3 is TGTGCCAGCCGAGGGGGCGCGGACGTTCTGTTTTTT. It yields the protein CASRGGADVLFF.

For this clone: The junction departs from the called germline gene at one end, perhaps through a read error. The chain combines TRBV18 with TRBJ2-1; TRBD2 matches 9 bases. The CDR3 has 15 residues. Germline V gives CDR1 KGHSH, CDR2 LQKENI. CDR3 bases: TGTGCCAGCGCACCGCGGGAGGGTAGGGGCAATGAGCAGTTCTTC. Translation gives CASAPREGRGNEQFF. The full variable domain, with the rest looked up from reference TRBV18 and TRBJ2-1, is NAGVMQNPRHLVRRRGQEARLRCSPMKGHSHVYWYRQLPEEGLKFMVYLQKENIIDESGMPKERFSAEFPKEGPSILRIQQVVRGDSAAYFCASAPREGRGNEQFFGPGTRLTVL.

This sequence joins TRBV14 and TRBJ2-2; TRBD1 matches 9 bases. The germline CDR1 and CDR2 sequences are SGHDN and FVKESK. The ends lost 8 bases at V and 6 bases at J; junction bases unmatched: 7. CDR3 length equals 14 residues. The CDR3 sequence is CASQTGQGAGELFF. CDR3 coding DNA: TGTGCCAGCCAAACGGGACAGGGAGCCGGGGAGCTGTTTTTT.

The chain has TRBV5-1 and TRBJ1-3; tentatively, D is TRBD1 (6 bases). CDR3 length equals 16 residues. The germline V gene encodes CDR1 SGHRS and CDR2 YFSETQ. Between the trimmed V and J ends, which lost 1 base and 1 base, there was a span of 12 bases. The CDR3 protein is CASSLTGMPSGNTIYF. In DNA form, the CDR3 reads TGCGCCAGCAGCTTGACAGGGATGCCGTCTGGAAACACCATATATTTT.

The CDR3 protein is CASSFAKMSPYEQYF. CDR3 nucleotides: TGTGCCAGCAGTTTCGCAAAGATGAGCCCCTACGAGCAGTACTTC. The chain carries TRBV28 and TRBJ2-7, with unresolved D. This CDR3 is built from 15 residues. Germline CDR1 reads MDHEN; CDR2 reads SYDVKM. V lost 3 bases and J lost 2, with 14 bases in between.

The rearrangement uses TRBV29-1 and TRBJ1-4; the D gene is possibly TRBD1 (6 bases). CDR1 is SQVTM, CDR2 ANQGSEA, per germline. Trimming cost V 6 bases and J 7 bases, with 12 bases left between them. The CDR3 is 12 residues long. CDR3 coding DNA: TGCAGCGTCGCACAGGGTTCTGAAAAACTGTTTTTT. Amino acids: CSVAQGSEKLFF.

As DNA, the CDR3 is TGCGCCAGCAGCCAAGGAAGGGGGACTGAAGCTTTCTTT. It codes for CASSQGRGTEAFF. This chain joins TRBV4-1 and TRBJ1-1; possible D gene TRBD1, 6 bases. The ends were cut back, 1 base at V and 5 bases at J, with 8 bases in the middle. The germline CDR1 and CDR2 sequences are MGHRA and YSYEKL. The CDR3 totals 13 residues.

In DNA, the CDR3 is TGTGCCAGCAGTCCCCCTTCAGGGCTGAGCTCCTACGAGCAGTACTTC. As protein: CASSPPSGLSSYEQYF. This chain joins TRBV27 and TRBJ2-7, with D perhaps TRBD1 (5 bases). The CDR3 is made up of 16 amino acids. Trimming removed 5 bases at V and 0 bases at J, with 17 bases between. Germline CDR1 reads MNHEY; CDR2 reads SMNVEV (reference sequence).

CDR3 loop: CASSFVEGNTIYF. CDR3 bases: TGTGCCAGCAGCTTCGTCGAGGGAAACACCATATATTTT. V gene TRBV5-6 combines with J gene TRBJ1-3, with no clear D. Germline V gene data show CDR1 as SGHDT and CDR2 as YYEEEE. This CDR3 has 13 amino acids. With 2 bases removed from V and 4 bases from J, the gap between germline ends came to 7 bases.